This TCR beta chain originates from a study of spatial heterogeneity in lung cancer. Study-level background: Alpha-chain sequences were detected in numbers that were consistently lower than beta-chain sequences. More than eight raw reads, on average, carried each unique TCR and UMI combination.

This clonotype has at least ten counts. Stated time point: sample taken at primary tumor resection. Sequencing of whole RNA from tumor, nontumor lung or frozen PBMC involved no sorting. Germline CDR1 is MNHEY and CDR2 is SMNVEV (reference sequence). The CDR3 runs to 16 residues. The V and J ends lost 3 bases and 2 bases respectively, with 11 bases between them. TCRdb reanalysed the 5' RACE reads using MiXCR and keeps one entry per CDR3 protein. Of 45,000 or so distinct CDR3 sequences listed, 12% are singletons. The sample in question was PBMCs, obtained at surgery. The chain recombines TRBV27 with TRBJ2-6; the D gene is possibly TRBD1 (6 bases). This TCR derives from a female donor with early-stage non-small cell lung cancer. The CDR3 here is CASSFGQYPGANVLTF. CDR3 bases: TGTGCCAGCAGTTTCGGACAGTACCCTGGGGCCAACGTCCTGACTTTC.